This T cell receptor (beta chain) emerged from a study of beta chain features in type 1 diabetes. Broader study findings: The study notes PCR might favor shorter templates equally in patients and controls.

The CDR3 is made up of 19 amino acids. J lost 5 bases, V lost 6 bases, and 20 bases had no gene match. CDR1 and CDR2 from the germline V gene are SNHLY and FYNNEI. Every bit of the isolated RNA underwent reverse transcription, so sequencing read expressed TCRB transcripts. Sequencing of naive, central memory and regulatory T cell samples gave an average of about 3.57 million reads. The method was immunoSEQ multiplex PCR; TCRdb's version includes in-frame clones alone and lacks a portion of them. The data show 160,000 or so clones, just over 9% seen once. As concerns this clone: Antigen specificity is unknown.

V is TRBV2 and J is TRBJ1-2; TRBD1 matches at 11 bases. The TCR was taken from a woman between 18 and 29 years old in good health. Input material: central memory CD4+ T cells from blood. In DNA form, the CDR3 reads TGTGCCAGCAGGGGGACAGGGGGTATTCCCCCCTTCTTGGGATATGGCTACACCTTC. It yields the protein CASRGTGGIPPFLGYGYTF.